This is a list of T cell receptor beta chains from one sample in a study of blood T cell repertoires in COVID-19. Sequenced by immunoSEQ multiplex PCR; TCRdb stores in-frame clones only, minus some. Here the sample spans 150,000 to 200,000 clones, over 80% being singletons. The source material was peripheral blood. These receptors were obtained from a woman aged 55-69 years who had recovered from COVID-19. Each CDR3 is given with its conserved first and last residue. A D gene is named only where the DNA matches it firmly. Clone sizes are given selectively: once, few, many, or a class where the clone is expanded.

TRBJ1-6 | TRBD1 | . | TRBV27 | TGTGCCAGCGGGACAGGGCATAATTCACCCCTCCACTTT | CASGTGHNSPLHF
TRBJ2-7 | . | . | TRBV28 | TGTGCCAGCAGTTTAATAAACAGTTACGAGCAGTACTTC | CASSLINSYEQYF
TRBJ2-3 | TRBD2 | once | TRBV28 | TGTAGCGCGGGGGGGCTCACAGATACGCAGTATTTT | CSAGGLTDTQYF
TRBJ1-4 | TRBD1 | . | TRBV5-1 | TGCGCCAGCAGCGACGGATGGACAGGGGAAAAACTGTTTTTT | CASSDGWTGEKLFF
TRBJ2-5 | TRBD2 | . | TRBV7-9 | TGTGCCAGCATCGGACTAGCCCAAGAGACCCAGTACTTC | CASIGLAQETQYF
TRBJ2-2 | . | . | TRBV28 | TGTGCCAGCAGTTCTTTCACCGGGGAGCTGTTTTTT | CASSSFTGELFF
TRBJ1-5 | TRBD1 | . | TRBV2 | TGTGCCAGCACCGAGGACAGGGGGAGTCAGCCCCAGCATTTT | CASTEDRGSQPQHF
TRBJ1-2 | . | . | TRBV29-1 | TGCAGCGTTATACTATTAAAAGACCAGGCGGGAGGCTACACCTTC | CSVILLKDQAGGYTF
TRBJ2-1 | TRBD1 | few | TRBV4-2 | TGTGCCAGCAGTCAACCCCTAGGGACAGGGGGCTACAATGAGCAGTTCTTC | CASSQPLGTGGYNEQFF
TRBJ2-3 | . | . | TRBV7-3 | TGTGCCAGCAGCTTCGTGGGCGCAGATACGCAGTATTTT | CASSFVGADTQYF
TRBJ2-5 | . | . | TRBV7-6 | TGTGCCAGCAGCTTAGGCAGACAAGAGACCCAGTACTTC | CASSLGRQETQYF
TRBJ2-3 | . | . | TRBV28 | TGTGCCAGCAAGGGCGGGGTTGATACGCAGTATTTT | CASKGGVDTQYF
TRBJ2-2 | TRBD1 | . | TRBV19 | TGTGCCAGCACAAACCCACGGACAGGCTGGACCGGGGAGCTGTTTTTT | CASTNPRTGWTGELFF
TRBJ1-6 | TRBD1 | . | TRBV19 | TGTGCCAGTACCTGGGACAGGGGTACTTCACCCCTCCACTTT | CASTWDRGTSPLHF
TRBJ1-4 | . | . | TRBV3-1/TRBV3-2 | TGTGCCAGCAGCCAAGCGGCGCAGGGTAGAAATGAAAAACTGTTTTTT | CASSQAAQGRNEKLFF
TRBJ1-5 | . | . | TRBV28 | TGTGCCAGCAGTTTACCCGACAGGTCTATGGGGCCCCAGCATTTT | CASSLPDRSMGPQHF
TRBJ2-7 | . | few | TRBV4-2 | TGTGCCAGCAGCCAAGATCCTGGGGGGAGCTACGAGCAGTACTTC | CASSQDPGGSYEQYF
TRBJ1-6 | . | . | TRBV11-2 | TGTGCCAGCAGCTTAGGTCAGAATTCACCCCTCCACTTT | CASSLGQNSPLHF
TRBJ2-3 | TRBD2 | once | TRBV6-2/TRBV6-3 | TGTGCCAGCAGTTTTAGACTAGCGGGCGGCGATACGCAGTATTTT | CASSFRLAGGDTQYF
TRBJ1-2 | . | . | TRBV2 | TGTGCCAGCAGTCTGGGGCGCAGCTATGGCTACACCTTC | CASSLGRSYGYTF
TRBJ1-1 | . | . | TRBV2 | TGTGCCAGCAGTCGGGGTGCGAACACTGAAGCTTTCTTT | CASSRGANTEAFF
TRBJ2-2 | TRBD1 | once | TRBV6-4 | TGTGCCAGCAGCCCCCGGACAGGGGTGACCGGGGAGCTGTTTTTT | CASSPRTGVTGELFF
TRBJ2-2 | TRBD1 | . | TRBV7-9 | TGTGCCAGCAGCAAGGACAGGGCCACCGGGGAGCTGTTTTTT | CASSKDRATGELFF
TRBJ1-1 | . | . | TRBV5-1 | TGCGCCAGCAGCTTAGGACAGAGATATACGAACACTGAAGCTTTCTTT | CASSLGQRYTNTEAFF
TRBJ1-2 | . | . | TRBV6-5 | TGTGCCAGCAGCGCCCGGGGAGGGGAAGGAGGCTACACCTTC | CASSARGGEGGYTF
TRBJ2-7 | TRBD1 | . | TRBV14 | TGTGCCAGCAGCCAATACAGGGGGACGACCTACGAGCAGTACTTC | CASSQYRGTTYEQYF
TRBJ2-7 | . | . | TRBV13 | TGTGCCAGCAGCTTAGGCCAAGGGGCCCCTTGGTCCTACGAGCAGTACTTC | CASSLGQGAPWSYEQYF